This entry lists 2 T cell receptor beta chains sequenced from one sample in a study of OX40 agonist ivuxolimab in advanced cancers. Sequencing was performed with immunoSEQ multiplex PCR; in TCRdb, only in-frame clones are kept and a portion is missing. The repertoire has 55,000 to 65,000 clones, 70% to 90% of them found once; the top ten carry 0.35%. Source: CD4+ or CD8+ T cells sorted from blood, taken in a trial of the OX40 agonist ivuxolimab. Receptors were obtained from an adult with an advanced solid tumor such as melanoma, head and neck, liver or kidney cancer.

This clone has just one count. This chain links TRBV27 with TRBJ1-2, with D hard to call. Trimming shortened V by 2 bases and J by 0 bases, and 7 bases separated the two germline ends. Germline V CDR1 and CDR2: MNHEY, SMNVEV (reference sequence). The CDR3 runs 14 residues. This chain's CDR3 is CASSLQPTNYGYTF. CDR3 coding DNA: TGTGCCAGCAGTTTACAACCGACTAACTATGGCTACACCTTC.

The V and J genes are TRBV10-3 and TRBJ1-3, with D hard to call. The CDR3 loop spans 19 amino acids. Germline V gene sequence: CDR1 ENHRY, CDR2 SYGVKD. V lost 10 bases and J 3 bases, leaving 31 bases between the germline ends. The DNA for the CDR3 is TGTGCCACCCTGGCCAAGCGGGTTGTGGTAGGCGACCTTGGAAACACCATATATTTT. Translating gives CATLAKRVVVGDLGNTIYF.